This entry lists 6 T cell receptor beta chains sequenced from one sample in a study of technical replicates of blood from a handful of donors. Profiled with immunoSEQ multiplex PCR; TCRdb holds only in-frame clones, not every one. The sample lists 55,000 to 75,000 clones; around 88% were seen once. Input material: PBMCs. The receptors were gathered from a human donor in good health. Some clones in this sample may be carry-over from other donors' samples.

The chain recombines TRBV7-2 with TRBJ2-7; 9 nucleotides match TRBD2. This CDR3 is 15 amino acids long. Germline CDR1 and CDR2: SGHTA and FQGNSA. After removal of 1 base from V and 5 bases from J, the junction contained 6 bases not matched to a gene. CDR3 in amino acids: CASSLGAGGIHEQYF. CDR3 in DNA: TGTGCCAGCAGCTTAGGAGCGGGGGGTATCCACGAGCAGTACTTC.

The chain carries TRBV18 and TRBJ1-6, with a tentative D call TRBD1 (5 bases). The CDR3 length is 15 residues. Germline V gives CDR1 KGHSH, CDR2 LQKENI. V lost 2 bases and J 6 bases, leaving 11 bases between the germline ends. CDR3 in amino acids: CASSPMLGVNSPLHF. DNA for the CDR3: TGTGCCAGCTCACCAATGTTAGGGGTTAATTCACCCCTCCACTTT. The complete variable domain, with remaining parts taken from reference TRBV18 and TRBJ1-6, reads NAGVMQNPRHLVRRRGQEARLRCSPMKGHSHVYWYRQLPEEGLKFMVYLQKENIIDESGMPKERFSAEFPKEGPSILRIQQVVRGDSAAYFCASSPMLGVNSPLHFGNGTRLTVT.

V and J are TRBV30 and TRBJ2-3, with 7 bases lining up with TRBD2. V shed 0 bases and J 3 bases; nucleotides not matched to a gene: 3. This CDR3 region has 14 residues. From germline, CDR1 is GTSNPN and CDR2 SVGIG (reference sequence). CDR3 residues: CAWSVRGRTDTQYF. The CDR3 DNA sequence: TGTGCCTGGAGTGTACGCGGGAGAACAGATACGCAGTATTTT.

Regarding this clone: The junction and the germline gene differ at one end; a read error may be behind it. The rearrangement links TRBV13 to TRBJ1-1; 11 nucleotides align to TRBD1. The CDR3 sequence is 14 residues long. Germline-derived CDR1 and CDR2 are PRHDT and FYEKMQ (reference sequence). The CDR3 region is CASSLGTGGAEAFF. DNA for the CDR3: TGCGCCAGCAGCTTAGGGACAGGGGGTGCTGAAGCTTTCTTT. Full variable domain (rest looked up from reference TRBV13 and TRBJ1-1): AAGVIQSPRHLIKEKRETATLKCYPIPRHDTVYWYQQGPGQDPQFLISFYEKMQSDKGSIPDRFSAQQFSDYHSELNMSSLELGDSALYFCASSLGTGGAEAFFGQGTRLTVV.

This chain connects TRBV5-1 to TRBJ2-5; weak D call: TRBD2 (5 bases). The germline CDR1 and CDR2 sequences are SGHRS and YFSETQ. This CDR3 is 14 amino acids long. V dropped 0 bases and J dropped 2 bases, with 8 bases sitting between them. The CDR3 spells CASSLAWEQETQYF. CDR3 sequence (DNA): TGCGCCAGCAGCTTGGCGTGGGAGCAAGAGACCCAGTACTTC.

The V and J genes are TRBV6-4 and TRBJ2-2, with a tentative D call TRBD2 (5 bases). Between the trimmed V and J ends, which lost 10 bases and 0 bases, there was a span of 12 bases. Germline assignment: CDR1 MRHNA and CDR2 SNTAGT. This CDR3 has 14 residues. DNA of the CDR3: TGTGCCACCCAGGAGGCGCCGAACACCGGGGAGCTGTTTTTT. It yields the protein CATQEAPNTGELFF.